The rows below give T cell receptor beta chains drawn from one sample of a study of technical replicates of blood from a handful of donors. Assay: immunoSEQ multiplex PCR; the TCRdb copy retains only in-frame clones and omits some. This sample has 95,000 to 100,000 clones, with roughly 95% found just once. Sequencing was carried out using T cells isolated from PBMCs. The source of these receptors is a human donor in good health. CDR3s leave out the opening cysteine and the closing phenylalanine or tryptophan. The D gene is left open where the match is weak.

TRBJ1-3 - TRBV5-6 ASSLAEGTIY
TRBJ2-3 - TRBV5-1 ASSVDSTSTDTQY
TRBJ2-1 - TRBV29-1 SVDEGIGEQF
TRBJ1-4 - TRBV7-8 ASSLEGPLGGINEKLF
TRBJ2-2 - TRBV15 ATSRGPPSVTGELF
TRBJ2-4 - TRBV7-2 ASTLHREGLNIQY
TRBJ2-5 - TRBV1 TSSQDSGGEETQY
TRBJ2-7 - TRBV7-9 ASSLYKSGIYEQY
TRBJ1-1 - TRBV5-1 ASSLEGTNTEAF
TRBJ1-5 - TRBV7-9 ASSLSRANQPQH
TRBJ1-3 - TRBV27 ASSLGLSGNTIY
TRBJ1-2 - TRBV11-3 ASSPGIRIYGYT
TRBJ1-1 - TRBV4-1 ASSGGRGTEAF
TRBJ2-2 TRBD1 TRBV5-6 ASSLFGGQGEVGELF
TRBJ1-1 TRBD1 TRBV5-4 ASSDRAGGSNTEAF
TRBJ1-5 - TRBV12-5 ASGLVPGNQPQH
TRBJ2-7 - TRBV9 ASSVGGQPSSYEQY
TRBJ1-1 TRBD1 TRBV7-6 ASSSGQVPNTEAF
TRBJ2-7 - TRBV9 ASSVGTGTPYEQY
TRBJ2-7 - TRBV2 ASSVASEQY
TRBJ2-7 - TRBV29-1 STLQEHNYEQY
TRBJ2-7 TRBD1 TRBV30 AWTTGKNYEQY
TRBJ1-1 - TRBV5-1 ASSLDRDEAF
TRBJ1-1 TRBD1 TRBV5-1 ASSLSLQGGIPGMNTEAF
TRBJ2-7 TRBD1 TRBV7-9 ASRPDRVASYEQY
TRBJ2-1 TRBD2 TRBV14 ASRLTGGRYNEQF
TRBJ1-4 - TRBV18 ASSPIGADPTNEKLF
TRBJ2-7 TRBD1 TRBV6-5 ASRPVGTGAYEQY
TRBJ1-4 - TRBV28 ASSLYPGSGEKLF
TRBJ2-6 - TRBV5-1 ASSFRSSGANVLT
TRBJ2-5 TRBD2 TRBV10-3 AISSRTEPSGVQETQY
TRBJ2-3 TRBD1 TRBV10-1 ASSDQTGRVTDTQY
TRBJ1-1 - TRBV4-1 ASSQEHGTGNTEAF
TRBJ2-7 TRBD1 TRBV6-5 ASRRTGGSNEQY
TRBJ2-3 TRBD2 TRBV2 ASSRLAGRRTDTQY